This entry features one T cell receptor beta chain sequence. Antigen specificity is unknown. Produced via immunoSEQ multiplex PCR; TCRdb's table is partial and in-frame only. In the table there are under 200,000 clones, about nine tenths of which are singletons. This specimen comes from a study of cytomegalovirus exposure and HLA in healthy donors. Study-level results: The authors enumerated over 150 TCR beta chains as linked to cytomegalovirus.

This TCR derives from a man aged 18 to 29 in good health and CMV-seropositive. The sequenced sample consisted of PBMCs.

CDR3 DNA: TGTGCCAGCAGTTGGCAGGTGAACACTGAAGCTTTCTTT. This translates into CASSWQVNTEAFF. The rearrangement links TRBV27 to TRBJ1-1; D unresolved. The germline CDR1 and CDR2 sequences are MNHEY and SMNVEV (reference sequence). The CDR3 contains 13 residues. With 4 bases removed from V and 0 bases from J, the gap between germline ends came to 6 bases.